Described below is a single TCR beta chain sequence and its context. The antigen remains undetermined. Preparation of TRB cDNA libraries relied on 5' RACE carrying UMI labels. One entry per CDR3 protein, without DNA, is what TCRdb gives after re-calling the 5' RACE reads. Here the sample table reports over 55,000 distinct CDR3 sequences. The data were obtained in a study of CXCR3-negative and CXCR3-positive naive CD8 T cells. Study-wide background: Per library, roughly 1.6 +/- 0.3 million reads; roughly 130 million TRB reads overall.

Findings of the study overall: Memory CD8+ T cell repertoires were far less diverse than both naive subsets. Within a donor, both naive subsets shared TRBV-TRBJ usage, unlike memory cells. It was found that naive subsets had comparable surface CD5, and TCR strength was inferred from TRB CDR3 properties.

In germline, CDR1 is SGHVS, CDR2 FQNEAQ. This CDR3 is built from 18 residues. The source is a human donor in good health. Some clones in this sample may be carry-over from other donors' samples. V gene TRBV7-8 combines with J gene TRBJ2-2; TCRdb selects TRBD2, and the lack of DNA leaves this call unchecked. Sequences were obtained from memory CD8+ T cells from blood. The CDR3 sequence is CASSYRLAGGSNTGELFF.